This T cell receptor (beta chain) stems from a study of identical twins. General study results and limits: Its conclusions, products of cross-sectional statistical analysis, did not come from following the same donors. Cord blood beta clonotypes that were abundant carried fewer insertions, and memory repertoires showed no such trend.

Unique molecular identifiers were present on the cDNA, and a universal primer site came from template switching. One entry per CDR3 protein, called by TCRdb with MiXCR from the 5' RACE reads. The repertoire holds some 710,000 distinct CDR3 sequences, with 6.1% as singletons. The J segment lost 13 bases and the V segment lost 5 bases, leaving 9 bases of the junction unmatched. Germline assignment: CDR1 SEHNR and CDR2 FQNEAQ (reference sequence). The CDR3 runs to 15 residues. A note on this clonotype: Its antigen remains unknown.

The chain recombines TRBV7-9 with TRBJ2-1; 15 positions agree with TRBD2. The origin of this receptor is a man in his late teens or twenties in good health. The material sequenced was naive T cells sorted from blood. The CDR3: CASSPGGLAGGKQFF. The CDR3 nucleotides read TGTGCCAGCAGCCCCGGGGGACTAGCGGGAGGAAAACAGTTCTTC.